This paragraph covers one T cell receptor (beta chain) sequence. Relative to the germline gene, one junction end is altered; a read error may explain this. In germline, CDR1 is SEHNR, CDR2 FQNEAQ (reference sequence). The CDR3 totals 13 residues. Assay: immunoSEQ multiplex PCR; the TCRdb copy retains only in-frame clones and omits some. The sample yields about 130,000 clones, about 88% seen once. The data are from a study of control samples from healthy donors and cancer patients. The origin of this receptor is a man aged 50 or older in good health. The sample was blood. This rearrangement joins TRBV7-9 to TRBJ1-1, with D tentatively TRBD1 (6 bases). CDR3 bases: TGTGCCAGCAGGTTAGGGGGGGATACTGAAGCTTTCTTT. Protein product: CASRLGGDTEAFF.